This passage covers 29 T cell receptor beta chains from one sample sequenced in a study of blood T cell repertoires in COVID-19. Assay used: immunoSEQ multiplex PCR; TCRdb lists only in-frame clones, some missing. In the table there are over 150,000 clones, 86% of which are singletons. The sequencing input was peripheral blood. The receptors derive from a man in his forties or fifties with active or convalescent COVID-19.

The chain combines TRBV30 with TRBJ1-2; TRBD1 might be the D (5 bases). This CDR3 is built from 14 residues. V shed 8 bases and J shed 13 bases, with 29 bases lying between them. CDR1 is GTSNPN and CDR2 is SVGIG in the germline V gene (reference sequence). In DNA, the CDR3 is TGTGCCCGCACTGAACTAAGACAGCCCGAGCTATCCACCTTC. This sequence encodes CARTELRQPELSTF.

This clone was detected a few times. The CDR3 protein is CASTGGTYEQYF. The CDR3 bases are TGTGCCAGCACAGGGGGAACCTACGAGCAGTACTTC. V is TRBV2 and J is TRBJ2-7, with TRBD1 matching over 7 bases. CDR1 and CDR2 from the germline V gene are SNHLY and FYNNEI. The CDR3 extends over 12 amino acids. V dropped 7 bases and J dropped 2; count of bases not matched to a gene: 2.

The rearrangement links TRBV6-5 to TRBJ1-5; 10 bases align to TRBD1. V dropped 6 bases and J dropped 5; count of bases not matched to a gene: 7. This CDR3 comprises 15 residues. Germline values: CDR1 MNHEY, CDR2 SVGAGI. Here the CDR3 reads CASSTDRGLYQPQHF. CDR3 nucleotide sequence: TGTGCCAGCAGCACAGACAGGGGGCTATATCAGCCCCAGCATTTT.

This rearrangement joins TRBV5-4 to TRBJ2-7; D call uncertain. The CDR3 has 14 amino acids. V was clipped by 3 bases and J by 2 bases, with 12 bases between them. Germline V lookup: CDR1 SGHNT, CDR2 YYREEE (reference sequence). In nucleotides, the CDR3 is TGTGCCAGCAGCTCAATCGACACCACCTACGAGCAGTACTTC. This translates into CASSSIDTTYEQYF. The full variable domain, its missing parts supplied by reference TRBV5-4 and TRBJ2-7, is ETGVTQSPTHLIKTRGQQVTLRCSSQSGHNTVSWYQQALGQGPQFIFQYYREEENGRGNFPPRFSGLQFPNYSSELNVNALELDDSALYLCASSSIDTTYEQYFGPGTRLTVT.

The gene calls are TRBV5-5 and TRBJ2-3; TRBD1 aligns across 7 bases. CDR1 is SGHKS, CDR2 YYEKEE, per germline (reference sequence). The CDR3 loop spans 12 amino acids. V trimming: 4 bases; J trimming: 6 bases; junction bases outside the gene matches: 2. The CDR3 reads CASSPTGDTQYF. CDR3 DNA sequence: TGTGCCAGCAGCCCGACAGGGGATACGCAGTATTTT.

This chain uses TRBV9 with TRBJ1-1, with D hard to call. V lost 2 bases to trimming and J lost 4 bases, with 12 bases between them. CDR3 length: 14 amino acids. Germline CDR1 reads SGDLS; CDR2 reads YYNGEE. This chain's CDR3 is CASSVKGLGTEAFF. CDR3 sequence (DNA): TGTGCCAGCAGCGTCAAAGGACTTGGCACTGAAGCTTTCTTT.

CDR3 amino acids: CASSYYGGGNTIYF. DNA of the CDR3: TGTGCCAGCAGTTACTACGGAGGGGGAAACACCATATATTTT. V and J are TRBV6-5 and TRBJ1-3; no reliable D call. Trimming stripped 1 base from V and 4 bases from J, with 8 bases between. CDR3 length: 14 residues. Germline V CDR1 and CDR2: MNHEY, SVGAGI.

J is TRBJ1-3 and V is TRBV28; D unclear. The germline V and J ends were trimmed by 8 bases and 0 bases, with 11 bases remaining between them. This CDR3 region has 14 residues. The germline V gene encodes CDR1 MDHEN and CDR2 SYDVKM. The CDR3 protein is CASRNGLSGNTIYF. CDR3 nucleotides: TGTGCCAGCCGTAACGGACTCTCTGGAAACACCATATATTTT.

The genes are TRBV30 and TRBJ2-1; 7 bases fit TRBD1. The CDR3 has 16 amino acids. Germline trimming cut 3 bases from V and 1 base from J; bases unmatched to any gene: 9. The germline V gene encodes CDR1 GTSNPN and CDR2 SVGIG (reference sequence). The CDR3 loop reads CAWSLARDSSYNEQFF. The CDR3 nucleotides are TGTGCCTGGAGCCTCGCCCGGGACAGTTCCTACAATGAGCAGTTCTTC.

This chain connects TRBV2 to TRBJ2-5; a weak D match, TRBD1 (6 bases). CDR1 is SNHLY, CDR2 FYNNEI, per germline. The CDR3 spans 14 residues. The germline V and J ends were trimmed by 5 bases and 4 bases, with 14 bases remaining between them. The CDR3 bases are TGTGCCAGCAGTTCATCCAGGGGTGGAGAGACCCAGTACTTC. Translating gives CASSSSRGGETQYF. Combining the CDR3 with reference TRBV2 and TRBJ2-5 gives the whole variable domain EPEVTQTPSHQVTQMGQEVILRCVPISNHLYFYWYRQILGQKVEFLVSFYNNEISEKSEIFDDQFSVERPDGSNFTLKIRSTKLEDSAMYFCASSSSRGGETQYFGPGTRLLVL.

The V and J genes are TRBV5-4 and TRBJ2-7; TRBD1 agrees at 8 bases. V was clipped by 0 bases and J by 5 bases; unmatched bases: 7. This CDR3 has 15 residues. The V gene's germline CDR1 is SGHNT and CDR2 YYREEE (reference sequence). Written as DNA, the CDR3 is TGTGCCAGCAGCTTGGTTACCGGGACAGGCAACGAGCAGTACTTC. The encoded protein is CASSLVTGTGNEQYF. The whole variable domain, remainder taken from reference TRBV5-4 and TRBJ2-7, is ETGVTQSPTHLIKTRGQQVTLRCSSQSGHNTVSWYQQALGQGPQFIFQYYREEENGRGNFPPRFSGLQFPNYSSELNVNALELDDSALYLCASSLVTGTGNEQYFGPGTRLTVT.

The chain has TRBV4-2 and TRBJ2-1; no clear D. Per germline, CDR1 LGHNA and CDR2 YNFKEQ. This CDR3 has 16 residues. Between the trimmed V and J ends, which lost 4 bases and 7 bases, there was a span of 20 bases. The CDR3 protein is CASSPSSMGPENEQFF. DNA for the CDR3: TGTGCCAGCAGCCCCTCGTCGATGGGCCCAGAGAATGAGCAGTTCTTC.

The rearrangement joins TRBV6-2 or TRBV6-3 to TRBJ2-5; 10 bases align to TRBD2. Germline CDR1 reads MNHEY; CDR2 reads SVGEGT. This CDR3 comprises 15 residues. The V segment lost 2 bases and the J segment 6 bases; nucleotides outside the gene matches: 6. The chain's CDR3 is CASSYERGGQKTQYF. CDR3 nucleotide sequence: TGTGCCAGCAGTTACGAGCGGGGGGGCCAGAAGACCCAGTACTTC.

The J gene is TRBJ1-1, the V gene TRBV25-1, with D tentatively TRBD1 (6 bases). The CDR3 contains 15 residues. Germline-derived CDR1 and CDR2 are MGHDK and SYGVNS. Trimming removed 1 base from V and 2 bases from J, with 11 bases in between. The CDR3 protein is CASSESGQLNTEAFF. As DNA, the CDR3 is TGTGCCAGCAGTGAATCAGGACAGCTTAACACTGAAGCTTTCTTT.

This clone was found once. The rearrangement uses TRBV6-6 and TRBJ2-3; possible D gene TRBD1, 6 bases. This CDR3 has 13 amino acids. V lost 6 bases and J 2 bases, leaving 9 bases between the germline ends. The germline CDR1 and CDR2 sequences are MNHNY and SVGAGI (reference sequence). The CDR3 is CASRDRYTDTQYF. CDR3 DNA: TGTGCCAGCAGGGACAGATACACAGATACGCAGTATTTT.

This clone has just a few counts. The chain uses TRBV18 and TRBJ2-7; 7 bases are a match to TRBD1. The V gene's germline CDR1 is KGHSH and CDR2 LQKENI. V lost 6 bases, J lost 5 bases, and 7 bases stayed unmatched. The CDR3 contains 13 residues. The CDR3 coding sequence is TGTGCCAGCTCCCTGGACAGGATAAACGAGCAGTACTTC. Its translation: CASSLDRINEQYF.

This chain connects TRBV9 to TRBJ2-2; maybe TRBD2 (6 bases). CDR1 is SGDLS and CDR2 is YYNGEE in the germline V gene. The V and J ends lost 0 bases and 4 bases respectively, with 10 bases between them. This CDR3 is 15 amino acids long. The CDR3, as DNA: TGTGCCAGCAGCGTAGTGGGAGGCCCCACCGGGGAGCTGTTTTTT. Amino acid sequence: CASSVVGGPTGELFF.

The genes are TRBV3-1 (or the pseudogene TRBV3-2) and TRBJ2-7; 12 nucleotides agree with TRBD2. This CDR3 is 15 amino acids long. Germline V gene data show CDR1 as LGHDT and CDR2 as YNNKEL (reference sequence). Trimming at V came to 3 bases and at J to 5 bases, leaving 5 bases not matched to a gene. In DNA form, the CDR3 reads TGTGCCAGCAGCCAGGGACTAGCGGGTTGGAACGAGCAGTACTTC. It is translated as CASSQGLAGWNEQYF.

The J gene is TRBJ2-7, the V gene TRBV5-4, with 9 nucleotides matching TRBD2. Germline CDR1 is SGHNT and CDR2 is YYREEE (reference sequence). J was trimmed by 3 bases and V by 0 bases; bases with no gene match: 4. This CDR3 contains 15 residues. The CDR3 sequence: CASSLGAGGLYEQYF. The CDR3 coding sequence is TGTGCCAGCAGCTTGGGGGCGGGAGGGCTCTACGAGCAGTACTTC.

This chain uses TRBV2 with TRBJ2-1, with TRBD1 matching 9 bases. The CDR3 covers 15 residues. Germline CDR1 SNHLY, CDR2 FYNNEI. With 6 bases clipped from V and 1 base from J, the junction kept 4 bases outside the gene matches. CDR3 bases: TGTGCCAGCAGGGGACAGGGTAGGTCCTACAATGAGCAGTTCTTC. This codes for CASRGQGRSYNEQFF.

V gene TRBV2 combines with J gene TRBJ2-5; possibly TRBD2 for D (6 bases). CDR1 is SNHLY and CDR2 is FYNNEI in the germline V gene. V lost 8 bases and J 5 bases, leaving 9 bases between the germline ends. The CDR3 covers 11 residues. CDR3 sequence: CASRGAETQYF. The CDR3 DNA is TGTGCCAGCCGCGGGGCCGAGACCCAGTACTTC.

The chain carries TRBV4-1 and TRBJ1-1, with 9 bases aligning to TRBD1. The CDR3 contains 16 residues. The germline CDR1 and CDR2 sequences are MGHRA and YSYEKL. The junction had 8 bases not matched to a gene; V was cut back by 5 bases and J by 1 base. The CDR3 protein is CASSNTGTGRNTEAFF. CDR3 nucleotide sequence: TGCGCCAGCAGCAATACCGGGACAGGGAGGAACACTGAAGCTTTCTTT.

The rearrangement joins TRBV19 to TRBJ2-2; 11 nucleotides line up with TRBD1. In germline, CDR1 is LNHDA, CDR2 SQIVND (reference sequence). The CDR3 loop spans 16 amino acids. The J segment lost 4 bases and the V segment lost 5 bases, leaving 6 bases of the junction unmatched. CDR3: CASSPRTGGPTGELFF. Written as DNA, the CDR3 is TGTGCCAGTAGTCCCCGGACAGGGGGCCCCACCGGGGAGCTGTTTTTT.

This sequence joins TRBV6-1 and TRBJ1-1; maybe TRBD1 (5 bases). V lost 0 bases and J lost 1, with 15 bases in between. Germline CDR1 and CDR2: MNHNS and SASEGT. There are 17 residues in the CDR3. CDR3 sequence (DNA): TGTGCCAGCAGTGAAGCCGGGCAGGGAATAGGGAACACTGAAGCTTTCTTT. This encodes CASSEAGQGIGNTEAFF.

This rearrangement joins TRBV19 to TRBJ1-5; unclear D gene. V was trimmed by 0 bases and J by 2 bases, leaving 14 bases between them. Germline V gene lookup returns CDR1 LNHDA and CDR2 SQIVND (reference sequence). The CDR3 has 17 amino acids. The CDR3 here is CASSIEAGSHGNQPQHF. Written as DNA, the CDR3 is TGTGCCAGTAGTATAGAGGCGGGAAGTCATGGCAATCAGCCCCAGCATTTT. The full variable domain, its missing parts supplied by reference TRBV19 and TRBJ1-5, is DGGITQSPKYLFRKEGQNVTLSCEQNLNHDAMYWYRQDPGQGLRLIYYSQIVNDFQKGDIAEGYSVSREKKESFPLTVTSAQKNPTAFYLCASSIEAGSHGNQPQHFGDGTRLSIL.

V is TRBV3-1 (or the pseudogene TRBV3-2) and J is TRBJ1-2; TRBD1 matches 8 bases. From germline, CDR1 is LGHDT and CDR2 YNNKEL (reference sequence). The V segment lost 3 bases and the J segment 4 bases; nucleotides outside the gene matches: 4. This CDR3 contains 14 residues. The CDR3 is CASSHLQGGYGYTF. CDR3 coding DNA: TGTGCCAGCAGCCATCTACAGGGGGGCTATGGCTACACCTTC.

The V call is TRBV6-5, the J call TRBJ2-5; tentative D call: TRBD1 (6 bases). CDR1 and CDR2 (germline): MNHEY, SVGAGI. With 11 bases removed from V and 9 bases from J, the gap between germline ends came to 25 bases. The CDR3 runs to 14 residues. The CDR3, as DNA: TGTGCCTCAAGGAAGGGGGAACGAAGAATGGCCCAGTACTTC. Encoded protein: CASRKGERRMAQYF.

Concerning this clone: The sample holds other DNA sequences that translate to the same CDR3. The rearrangement links TRBV18 to TRBJ1-3, with D hard to call. Germline V CDR1 and CDR2: KGHSH, LQKENI. The CDR3 runs 14 residues. V was shortened by 3 bases and J by 7 bases, with 13 bases between the two germline ends. CDR3 coding DNA: TGTGCCAGCTCACCCGGCGGGCTGGGGAACACCATATATTTT. It codes for CASSPGGLGNTIYF.

The CDR3 nucleotides read TGTGCCAGCAGCTCGGACCTCAGCGGGGGGGCCCCTGAGCAGTTCTTC. Its translation is CASSSDLSGGAPEQFF. This chain links TRBV7-2 with TRBJ2-1; 10 bases agree with TRBD2. The CDR3 runs to 16 residues. The V segment lost 4 bases and the J segment 9 bases; nucleotides outside the gene matches: 12. Germline-derived CDR1 and CDR2 are SGHTA and FQGNSA.